This T cell receptor beta chain is from a study of CD8+ T cells in alopecia areata. As regards this clone: Distinct nucleotide sequences in the sample also encode this CDR3.

Extraction of RNA preceded its reverse transcription into cDNA, which served as the sequencing template. The protocol was immunoSEQ multiplex PCR, while the TCRdb copy is restricted to in-frame clones and leaves out a portion. This table holds about 200,000 clones, more than 30% found once. The germline gives CDR1 GTSNPN, CDR2 SVGIG (reference sequence). V was pared by 1 base and J by 0 bases, with 5 bases between. The length of the CDR3 is 13 residues. As for treatment: oral pan-JAK inhibitor, 5-10 mg twice daily. V gene TRBV30 combines with J gene TRBJ2-3; no clear D. The TCR originated in a human donor with alopecia areata. The sample was CD4+ T cells sorted from blood, taken at approximately week 30, from a patient treated with tofacitinib. CDR3 in amino acids: CAWSGLSTDTQYF. CDR3 in DNA: TGTGCCTGGAGTGGCCTTAGCACAGATACGCAGTATTTT.